Presented here are 15 T cell receptor beta chains from one specimen sequenced in a study of early T cells in non-severe SARS-CoV-2 infection. TCRdb reprocessed the 5' RACE reads via MiXCR and lists one record per CDR3 protein. The sample has fewer than 100,000 distinct CDR3 sequences; about 16% are singletons. Sequences were obtained from whole blood. The origin of the receptors is an adult who was a healthcare worker with PCR-confirmed SARS-CoV-2 infection or an uninfected control (not recorded which).

This sequence joins TRBV5-4 and TRBJ1-1, with TRBD1 as a possible D gene (6 bases). CDR3 length equals 12 residues. CDR1 is SGHNT, CDR2 YYREEE, per germline (reference sequence). Trimming took 4 bases from V and 8 from J, leaving 12 bases between them. The CDR3 region is CASSPDRKEAFF. The CDR3 coding sequence is TGTGCCAGCAGCCCCGACAGGAAAGAAGCTTTCTTT.

This chain joins TRBV5-1 and TRBJ2-2, with D perhaps matching TRBD2 (7 bases). Germline CDR1 and CDR2: SGHRS and YFSETQ. The germline V and J ends were trimmed by 4 bases and 4 bases, with 17 bases remaining between them. The CDR3 sequence is 16 residues long. The CDR3 DNA reads as TGCGCCAGCAGCGGAGGACAGACGGGGGGCACCGGGGAGCTGTTTTTT. It yields the protein CASSGGQTGGTGELFF.

This clonotype was counted only a few times. V usage is TRBV6-5 and J usage is TRBJ1-4; no definite D call. CDR1 is MNHEY and CDR2 is SVGAGI in the germline V gene. Trimming pared 6 bases from V and 8 bases from J, leaving 7 bases between. The CDR3 is 11 amino acids. The CDR3 reads CASRRGEKLFF. The CDR3 region has the DNA TGTGCCAGCAGGCGTGGGGAAAAACTGTTTTTT.

On this clonotype itself: A much larger clone differs by one base, so this may be a read error. V gene TRBV6-5 combines with J gene TRBJ1-6; maybe TRBD1 (5 bases). Trimming shortened V by 5 bases and J by 10 bases, and 18 bases separated the two germline ends. CDR3 length: 15 residues. CDR1 is MNHEY and CDR2 is SVGAGI in the germline V gene. The CDR3: CASSTGAIEGSPLHF. The CDR3 region has the DNA TGTGCCAGCAGTACCGGGGCCATTGAGGGATCACCCCTCCACTTT.

This clonotype was seen a handful of times. The CDR3 sequence: CASQPPHHNEQFF. CDR3 DNA sequence: TGTGCCAGCCAACCGCCACACCACAATGAGCAGTTCTTC. The V and J genes are TRBV7-9 and TRBJ2-1; D is undetermined. V was shortened by 8 bases and J by 5 bases, with 13 bases between the two germline ends. Looked up from germline, CDR1 is SEHNR and CDR2 is FQNEAQ (reference sequence). This CDR3 spans 13 amino acids.

This clonotype has a handful of counts. The DNA for the CDR3 is TGTGCCAGCAGCTTAAGGCCCGGCCTAGGGGTGTCCTCTGGGGCCAACGTCCTGACTTTC. Translating it yields CASSLRPGLGVSSGANVLTF. This chain uses TRBV7-2 with TRBJ2-6, with D maybe TRBD1 (5 bases). V lost 2 bases to trimming and J lost 0 bases, with 20 bases between them. CDR3 length: 20 residues. Germline V gene lookup returns CDR1 SGHTA and CDR2 FQGNSA.

This clonotype has only a few counts. J is TRBJ2-1 and V is TRBV2; D ambiguous. CDR3 length: 14 amino acids. Germline CDR1 reads SNHLY; CDR2 reads FYNNEI. Trimming shortened V by 4 bases and J by 6 bases, and 13 bases separated the two germline ends. For the CDR3, the DNA is TGTGCCAGCAGTGTCGACCCCACCATCAATGAGCAGTTCTTC. Its protein is CASSVDPTINEQFF.

The chain has TRBV9 and TRBJ2-3; 9 nucleotides agree with TRBD1. This CDR3 has 17 residues. V was clipped by 4 bases and J by 1 base; unmatched bases: 10. The germline gives CDR1 SGDLS, CDR2 YYNGEE. CDR3 coding DNA: TGTGCCAGCAGCCAATCGCGGGACAGGGTGGGCACAGATACGCAGTATTTT. Its translation: CASSQSRDRVGTDTQYF.

The chain couples TRBV2 to TRBJ2-6, with D uncertain. The CDR3 consists of 16 residues. Germline CDR1 and CDR2: SNHLY and FYNNEI. V gave up 7 bases and J gave up 0 bases, with 13 bases separating them. CDR3 sequence: CASNEFRDSGANVLTF. CDR3 coding DNA: TGTGCCAGCAATGAGTTTAGGGACTCTGGGGCCAACGTCCTGACTTTC.

The V and J genes are TRBV24-1 and TRBJ2-4; 11 nucleotides line up with TRBD1. CDR3 length equals 17 residues. With 4 bases clipped from V and 7 bases from J, the junction kept 11 bases outside the gene matches. CDR1 and CDR2 from the germline V gene are KGHDR and SFDVKD. CDR3 sequence: CATSEHTGTGGNNIQYF. CDR3 coding DNA: TGTGCCACCAGTGAGCATACCGGGACAGGGGGGAACAACATTCAGTACTTC.

Only a few counts were recorded for this clonotype. The chain combines TRBV27 with TRBJ2-7; the D gene is possibly TRBD1 (5 bases). V was cut by 4 bases and J by 2 bases, with 12 bases left in between. Germline loops: CDR1 MNHEY, CDR2 SMNVEV (reference sequence). The CDR3 contains 14 residues. The CDR3 here is CASSSREFPYEQYF. CDR3 coding DNA: TGTGCCAGCAGTTCCAGGGAATTCCCCTACGAGCAGTACTTC.

This clonotype has only a few counts. V gene TRBV11-2 combines with J gene TRBJ2-7, with D possibly being TRBD1 (5 bases). The CDR3 has 13 amino acids. Trimming stripped 5 bases from V and 6 bases from J, with 14 bases between. Germline values: CDR1 SGHAT, CDR2 FQNNGV. This chain's CDR3 is CASSPGPLVEQYF. CDR3 nucleotides: TGTGCCAGCAGCCCAGGGCCCCTTGTCGAGCAGTACTTC.

The V call is TRBV5-1, the J call TRBJ2-1; the D is unclear. Trimming pared 4 bases from V and 7 bases from J, leaving 12 bases between. CDR1 is SGHRS and CDR2 is YFSETQ in the germline V gene. The CDR3 is 13 amino acids. The CDR3 coding sequence is TGCGCCAGCAGCCCAAGATGGGGAAATGAGCAGTTCTTC. This gives the protein CASSPRWGNEQFF.

This rearrangement joins TRBV28 to TRBJ2-7, with 7 bases aligning to TRBD1. CDR3 length equals 16 residues. Germline values: CDR1 MDHEN, CDR2 SYDVKM. The ends lost 4 bases at V and 2 bases at J; junction bases unmatched: 11. The CDR3 DNA reads TGTGCCAGCAGTTCTAGGGCCATGGACAGGCCCTACGAGCAGTACTTC. It translates to CASSSRAMDRPYEQYF.

This CDR3 is CASSLESKQGSYEQYF. The CDR3 coding sequence is TGTGCCAGCAGCTTAGAGTCGAAGCAGGGGTCCTACGAGCAGTACTTC. The chain combines TRBV7-9 with TRBJ2-7; D possibly corresponds to TRBD1 (6 bases). This CDR3 is 16 amino acids long. Germline V gene sequence: CDR1 SEHNR, CDR2 FQNEAQ (reference sequence). V lost 1 base and J lost 1, with 14 bases in between.